This entry lists 31 T cell receptor beta chains sequenced from one sample in a study of identifying expanded T cells in peripheral blood. Sequencing used immunoSEQ multiplex PCR; TCRdb keeps in-frame clones, though not all of them. The data show some 120,000 clones, over 65% seen once. The sequenced sample was blood. The receptors were gathered from a person aged 18-70 years in good health.

Only a few counts were recorded for this clone. The J gene is TRBJ1-1, the V gene TRBV6-5, with TRBD1 identical over 8 bases. From germline, CDR1 is MNHEY and CDR2 SVGAGI. V lost 5 bases, J lost 8 bases, and 7 bases stayed unmatched. This CDR3 region has 13 residues. The CDR3 spells CASSKTYRGEAFF. CDR3 in DNA: TGTGCCAGCAGTAAGACCTACAGGGGGGAAGCTTTCTTT.

This rearrangement joins TRBV2 to TRBJ2-2; 8 nucleotides agree with TRBD1. CDR1 is SNHLY and CDR2 is FYNNEI in the germline V gene. The CDR3 spans 14 residues. Trimming cost V 3 bases and J 4 bases; bases outside gene matches: 1. CDR3 coding DNA: TGTGCCAGCAGTGAGGACAGGGCCACCGGGGAGCTGTTTTTT. Translation: CASSEDRATGELFF.

The chain joins TRBV6-5 to TRBJ1-5; 9 bases match TRBD1. The CDR3 consists of 15 residues. After removal of 7 bases from V and 5 bases from J, the junction contained 9 bases not matched to a gene. Looked up from germline, CDR1 is MNHEY and CDR2 is SVGAGI. CDR3 coding DNA: TGTGCCAGCAAGCACGACAGGGGGAAATATCAGCCCCAGCATTTT. Protein product: CASKHDRGKYQPQHF.

The chain is built from TRBV5-4 and TRBJ2-5; D gene uncertain. This CDR3 is 11 amino acids long. Germline CDR1 reads SGHNT; CDR2 reads YYREEE (reference sequence). The germline V and J ends were trimmed by 2 bases and 5 bases, with 4 bases remaining between them. The chain's CDR3 is CASSFRETQYF. The CDR3 DNA reads as TGTGCCAGCAGCTTCCGGGAGACCCAGTACTTC.

In nucleotides, the CDR3 is TGTGCCAGCAGTTACTCGAGGACAGGGACCGGGGAGCTGTTTTTT. This translates into CASSYSRTGTGELFF. This chain links TRBV6-5 with TRBJ2-2; TRBD1 aligns across 8 bases. The CDR3 length is 15 residues. V lost 0 bases, J lost 5 bases, and 2 bases stayed unmatched. Germline V CDR1 and CDR2: MNHEY, SVGAGI.

V gene TRBV11-2 combines with J gene TRBJ2-5; D is undetermined. The germline V and J ends were trimmed by 5 bases and 3 bases, with 10 bases remaining between them. The CDR3 length is 13 residues. Germline CDR1 is SGHAT and CDR2 is FQNNGV. CDR3 sequence reads: CASSVNSKETQYF. The CDR3 region has the DNA TGTGCCAGCAGCGTCAACAGCAAAGAGACCCAGTACTTC.

The chain has TRBV6-5 and TRBJ1-3; D remains unclear. V lost 3 bases and J lost 3, with 12 bases in between. The CDR3 consists of 15 residues. Germline V lookup: CDR1 MNHEY, CDR2 SVGAGI. For the CDR3, the DNA is TGTGCCAGCAGTTATTCTATCTTTAGTGGAAACACCATATATTTT. Amino acids: CASSYSIFSGNTIYF.

This clone was detected a few times. The genes are TRBV7-9 and TRBJ1-2, with no clear D. V was shortened by 5 bases and J by 8 bases, with 15 bases between the two germline ends. The CDR3 runs 13 residues. From germline, CDR1 is SEHNR and CDR2 FQNEAQ (reference sequence). The CDR3 DNA is TGTGCCAGCAGCCCCATTAGGGCGACGGGCTACACCTTC. This codes for CASSPIRATGYTF.

The genes are TRBV5-1 and TRBJ2-3, with D maybe TRBD1 (5 bases). The V and J ends lost 3 bases and 5 bases respectively, with 13 bases between them. Germline values: CDR1 SGHRS, CDR2 YFSETQ. This CDR3 contains 14 residues. The CDR3 bases are TGCGCCAGCAGCTCAGGGTCGCTTGGAGATACGCAGTATTTT. This codes for CASSSGSLGDTQYF.

V and J are TRBV4-3 and TRBJ2-1, with D maybe TRBD1 (6 bases). The CDR3 runs 14 residues. The V end lost 1 base, the J end lost 3 bases, and 7 bases lay between the germline ends. Germline assignment: CDR1 LGHNA and CDR2 YSLEER. The CDR3 nucleotides are TGCGCCAGCAGCCAAGCACAGGGCTACAATGAGCAGTTCTTC. Its translation: CASSQAQGYNEQFF.

The chain carries TRBV30 and TRBJ1-2, with D unresolved. The CDR3 length is 16 residues. CDR1 is GTSNPN and CDR2 is SVGIG in the germline V gene (reference sequence). V was pared by 5 bases and J by 1 base, with 20 bases between. The CDR3 nucleotides read TGTGCCTGGCGGGAATCTCGGAGAGGAGTTAACTATGGCTACACCTTC. This translates into CAWRESRRGVNYGYTF.

The V and J genes are TRBV7-8 and TRBJ1-4; 8 positions agree with TRBD1. Germline loops: CDR1 SGHVS, CDR2 FQNEAQ. CDR3 length: 17 residues. J was trimmed by 5 bases and V by 0 bases; bases with no gene match: 8. The CDR3 DNA reads as TGTGCCAGCAGCTTAGCGCTTTACGGACAGGGAAATGAAAAACTGTTTTTT. Its translation: CASSLALYGQGNEKLFF.

J is TRBJ2-1 and V is TRBV7-8; tentative D call: TRBD2 (5 bases). This CDR3 region has 16 residues. With 3 bases removed from V and 10 bases from J, the gap between germline ends came to 22 bases. CDR1 SGHVS and CDR2 FQNEAQ come from the germline V gene. The CDR3 reads CASSFGWIVEGGEQFF. CDR3 bases: TGTGCCAGCAGCTTTGGTTGGATCGTAGAAGGAGGAGAGCAGTTCTTC.

This chain's CDR3 is CAWVWGSGNTIYF. DNA of the CDR3: TGTGCCTGGGTATGGGGTTCTGGAAACACCATATATTTT. V usage is TRBV30 and J usage is TRBJ1-3; D remains ambiguous. Trimming pared 5 bases from V and 1 base from J, leaving 9 bases between. This CDR3 contains 13 residues. The germline CDR1 and CDR2 sequences are GTSNPN and SVGIG (reference sequence). The full variable domain, with the rest looked up from reference TRBV30 and TRBJ1-3, is SQTIHQWPATLVQPVGSPLSLECTVEGTSNPNLYWYRQAAGRGLQLLFYSVGIGQISSEVPQNLSASRPQDRQFILSSKKLLLSDSGFYLCAWVWGSGNTIYFGEGSWLTVV.

The chain has TRBV6-5 and TRBJ1-2; D may be TRBD1 (5 bases). The CDR3 totals 14 residues. The V gene lost 6 bases and the J gene lost 0 bases, with 11 bases spanning the gap. Germline CDR1 MNHEY, CDR2 SVGAGI. The CDR3 region has the DNA TGTGCCAGCAGCTCTGACAGACCTAACTATGGCTACACCTTC. Encoded protein: CASSSDRPNYGYTF.

V is TRBV14 and J is TRBJ1-1; D uncertain. Germline V gene sequence: CDR1 SGHDN, CDR2 FVKESK. Trimming cost V 0 bases and J 11 bases, with 10 bases left between them. This CDR3 region has 12 residues. Written as DNA, the CDR3 is TGTGCCAGCAGCCAAGATGGGTACACGGCTTTCTTT. Its translation is CASSQDGYTAFF.

The chain links TRBV5-1 to TRBJ2-5, with 7 positions matching TRBD1. V shed 9 bases, J shed 7 bases, and the junction held 15 bases outside the gene matches. Germline assignment: CDR1 SGHRS and CDR2 YFSETQ. The CDR3 loop spans 14 amino acids. The CDR3 bases are TGCGCCACCTCTCTACAGGGGCTCCCAGGGACCCAGTACTTC. Its translation: CATSLQGLPGTQYF.

The rearrangement uses TRBV15 and TRBJ2-2; 9 nucleotides match TRBD2. Trimming took 0 bases from V and 7 from J; bases not matched to a gene: 9. The CDR3 runs to 17 residues. Germline CDR1 is LNHNV and CDR2 is YYDKDF (reference sequence). CDR3 in DNA: TGTGCCACCAGCAGAGATCGAGAGCGGGGGGTCGGCGGGGAGCTGTTTTTT. Translated, it gives CATSRDRERGVGGELFF.

The count of this clone is one. The V and J genes are TRBV6-6 and TRBJ1-1; D is uncertain. The V end lost 2 bases, the J end lost 0 bases, and 13 bases lay between the germline ends. The CDR3 is 16 residues long. Germline V gives CDR1 MNHNY, CDR2 SVGAGI (reference sequence). CDR3 coding DNA: TGTGCCAGCAGTTACGGTTCGAGCCCAATGAACACTGAAGCTTTCTTT. Its protein product is CASSYGSSPMNTEAFF.

This clone has a single count. The genes are TRBV6-1 and TRBJ2-7, with D perhaps matching TRBD1 (5 bases). Trimming removed 0 bases from V and 1 base from J, with 10 bases in between. Per the germline V gene, CDR1 is MNHNS and CDR2 is SASEGT. This CDR3 spans 15 amino acids. In DNA, the CDR3 is TGTGCCAGCAGTGAAGCTCCAGGGCCATCCTACGAGCAGTACTTC. Its translation is CASSEAPGPSYEQYF.

This chain uses TRBV29-1 with TRBJ2-7; D remains ambiguous. CDR3 length: 12 residues. The germline V gene has CDR1 SQVTM and CDR2 ANQGSEA. Trimming took off 4 bases at V and 4 bases at J, with 11 bases between the two ends. The CDR3 loop is CSVVQVGYEQYF. The CDR3 region has the DNA TGCAGCGTTGTCCAAGTCGGGTACGAGCAGTACTTC.

CDR3 protein: CAARLAGSTDTQYF. Here the CDR3 DNA reads TGTGCCGCCCGGCTAGCGGGAAGCACAGATACGCAGTATTTT. The chain recombines TRBV30 with TRBJ2-3; 9 bases are shared with TRBD2. This CDR3 has 14 amino acids. The trim removed 8 bases at V and 0 bases at J, leaving 6 bases unmatched. Germline assignment: CDR1 GTSNPN and CDR2 SVGIG (reference sequence).

The V call is TRBV6-1, the J call TRBJ1-3; 7 positions agree with TRBD1. The CDR3 runs 14 residues. Trimming cost V 5 bases and J 2 bases; bases outside gene matches: 3. Germline loops: CDR1 MNHNS, CDR2 SASEGT. The DNA for the CDR3 is TGTGCCAGCAGTCCGCAGGGGGCTGGAAACACCATATATTTT. It encodes CASSPQGAGNTIYF.

The chain recombines TRBV7-9 with TRBJ2-7; D call uncertain. Germline CDR1 reads SEHNR; CDR2 reads FQNEAQ (reference sequence). The V end was cut by 5 bases, the J end by 0 bases, with 17 bases between. The CDR3 spans 16 residues. The CDR3 is CASSPLGPLSSYEQYF. Written as DNA, the CDR3 is TGTGCCAGCAGCCCTCTTGGGCCTTTGAGCTCCTACGAGCAGTACTTC.

This chain connects TRBV21-1 to TRBJ2-7; the D segment call TRBD2 is taken from the table without a DNA check. TRBV21-1 is a known pseudogene. The CDR3 consists of 12 residues. CDR3 in amino acids: CASNSRGYEQYF. The DNA for the CDR3 is TGTGCCAGCAATTCTAGAGGTTACGAGCAGTACTTC.

The chain has TRBV6-5 and TRBJ2-5; the D is unclear. The CDR3 is made up of 14 amino acids. The germline V gene has CDR1 MNHEY and CDR2 SVGAGI. V was pared by 7 bases and J by 0 bases, with 12 bases between. The CDR3 DNA is TGTGCCAGCAAATCTGATCTGAACCAAGAGACCCAGTACTTC. Its protein product is CASKSDLNQETQYF.

Here the CDR3 reads CASSRPTGPYAGELFF. CDR3 nucleotides: TGTGCCAGTAGTAGACCGACAGGTCCGTACGCCGGGGAGCTGTTTTTT. J is TRBJ2-2 and V is TRBV19; D possibly corresponds to TRBD1 (6 bases). Germline CDR1 is LNHDA and CDR2 is SQIVND (reference sequence). Trimming took 4 bases from V and 6 from J, leaving 18 bases between them. CDR3 length equals 16 residues.

CDR3 in amino acids: CASSFEGSGTEAFF. DNA of the CDR3: TGCGCCAGCAGCTTTGAAGGGTCTGGCACTGAAGCTTTCTTT. The chain couples TRBV5-1 to TRBJ1-1, with unresolved D. V was cut by 2 bases and J by 4 bases, with 12 bases left in between. The V gene's germline CDR1 is SGHRS and CDR2 YFSETQ. The CDR3 consists of 14 residues. Full variable domain (remainder filled in from reference TRBV5-1 and TRBJ1-1): KAGVTQTPRYLIKTRGQQVTLSCSPISGHRSVSWYQQTPGQGLQFLFEYFSETQRNKGNFPGRFSGRQFSNSRSEMNVSTLELGDSALYLCASSFEGSGTEAFFGQGTRLTVV.

V usage is TRBV2 and J usage is TRBJ2-7; TRBD1 agrees at 9 bases. V lost 6 bases, J lost 2 bases, and 5 bases stayed unmatched. The CDR3 is 14 residues long. From germline, CDR1 is SNHLY and CDR2 FYNNEI. As DNA, the CDR3 is TGTGCCAGCAGGAAGGGACAGGGTACCTACGAGCAGTACTTC. Its translation is CASRKGQGTYEQYF.

The chain couples TRBV7-9 to TRBJ1-1, with a weak D call TRBD1 (6 bases). The CDR3 contains 17 residues. The germline V gene encodes CDR1 SEHNR and CDR2 FQNEAQ (reference sequence). The V and J ends lost 4 bases and 0 bases respectively, with 18 bases between them. The CDR3 sequence: CASSSGNGGVMNTEAFF. As DNA, the CDR3 is TGTGCCAGCAGCTCGGGAAATGGGGGCGTGATGAACACTGAAGCTTTCTTT.

The chain uses TRBV4-3 and TRBJ2-7, with TRBD2 as a possible D gene (5 bases). The germline V gene has CDR1 LGHNA and CDR2 YSLEER. V lost 1 base, J lost 6 bases, and 10 bases lay in between. CDR3 size: 13 residues. CDR3 bases: TGCGCCAGCAGCCAAGTTTCGGGATCCGAGCAGTACTTC. As protein: CASSQVSGSEQYF.